A selection of T cell receptor beta chains follows, all from one sample in a study of response to subunit inactivated influenza vaccine. Each CDR3 protein is one row after TCRdb ran MiXCR on the RT-PCR reads. Of roughly 290,000 distinct CDR3 sequences listed, 21% are singletons. The sequencing used PBMCs from blood, collected about 20 months after vaccination. The receptors come from a man aged 50-75 years who received an inactivated influenza vaccine. Each CDR3 is given with its conserved first and last residue. Each record gives: D gene, V gene, clone size, J gene, CDR3 DNA, CDR3 protein. D genes are given only for firm matches. The size of a clone is reported for some rows only, either as once, few or many, or as a class for expanded clones.

.	TRBV12-3/TRBV12-4	few	TRBJ1-6	TGTGCCAGCAGTTTGGGGGCCACGGCTAATTCACCCCTCCACTTT	CASSLGATANSPLHF
.	TRBV27	.	TRBJ2-5	TGTGCCAGCGCATCGACCCCGGGGGGCCGATTAGAGACCCAGTACTTC	CASASTPGGRLETQYF
.	TRBV5-1	few	TRBJ1-1	TGCGCCAGCAGCGCGCTGGGCGAGAACACTGAAGCTTTCTTT	CASSALGENTEAFF
.	TRBV20-1	.	TRBJ2-3	TGCAGTGCTAGCGGGTGGGCAGATACGCAGTATTTT	CSASGWADTQYF
.	TRBV12-3/TRBV12-4	many	TRBJ1-3	TGTGCCAGCAGTCCGGGTTTGGACACCATATATTTT	CASSPGLDTIYF
.	TRBV12-3/TRBV12-4	few	TRBJ1-5	TGTGCCAGCAGAGTTTCAGGGAGCAATCAGCCCCAGCATTTT	CASRVSGSNQPQHF
TRBD1	TRBV5-1	.	TRBJ1-6	TGCGCCAGCAGCTCCGGACAGGAGCTTAATTCACCCCTCCACTTT	CASSSGQELNSPLHF
.	TRBV28	.	TRBJ1-5	TGTGCCAGCAGTTTAGCCAGTCTTAGCAATCAGCCCCAGCATTTT	CASSLASLSNQPQHF
TRBD1	TRBV5-1	many	TRBJ1-1	TGCGCCAGCAGCTCCGGGACAGGGAACACTGAAGCTTTCTTT	CASSSGTGNTEAFF
TRBD2	TRBV28	.	TRBJ2-2	TGTGCCAGCAGTTTACCGACTAGCGGGTACACCGGGGAGCTGTTTTTT	CASSLPTSGYTGELFF
.	TRBV20-1	few	TRBJ1-2	TGCAGTGCTAGAGTGGAGGGGACTCTAATGGCGGCTAACTATGGCTACACCTTC	CSARVEGTLMAANYGYTF
.	TRBV29-1	.	TRBJ2-1	TGCAGCGTTGAAGGGGGACGGAGAACCAATGAGCAGTTCTTC	CSVEGGRRTNEQFF
TRBD2	TRBV7-8	.	TRBJ2-7	TGTGCCAGCAGCTTACTCTTAGCGGGATACGAGCAGTACTTC	CASSLLLAGYEQYF
TRBD1	TRBV11-1	.	TRBJ2-5	TGTGCCAGCAGCTTAGCGGGGACAGGGACGGAGACCCAGTACTTC	CASSLAGTGTETQYF
.	TRBV12-3/TRBV12-4	many	TRBJ1-1	TGTGCCAGCAGTTTAGCCCACAGCGACACTGAAGCTTTCTTT	CASSLAHSDTEAFF
TRBD2	TRBV5-1	.	TRBJ2-1	TGCGCCAGCAGCTTTACTCTAGCGGGAGGCTACAATGAGCAGTTCTTC	CASSFTLAGGYNEQFF
TRBD2	TRBV3-1	few	TRBJ2-4	TGTGCCAGCAGCCAAGATTCGACTAGCGGGAGGGCCTTCCTGGCCAAAAACATTCAGTACTTC	CASSQDSTSGRAFLAKNIQYF
.	TRBV6-2/TRBV6-3	.	TRBJ2-1	TGTGCCACACGGACCTATACTAAACAGTTCTTC	CATRTYTKQFF
TRBD1	TRBV4-1	.	TRBJ1-2	TGCGCCAGCAGCCAAGATCGGTGGGACAGGGACGGCTACACCTTC	CASSQDRWDRDGYTF
.	TRBV2	few	TRBJ2-3	TGTGCCAGCAGCGGAGACAGGGACTGGGCAGATACGCAGTATTTT	CASSGDRDWADTQYF
.	TRBV3-1	many	TRBJ1-1	TGTGCCAGCAGCCAAGGGGGGGCTACGTTCGCTGAAGCTTTCTTT	CASSQGGATFAEAFF
TRBD1	TRBV7-2	.	TRBJ1-1	TGTGCCAGCAGAGAAGACAGGGGGCACACTGAAGCTTTCTTT	CASREDRGHTEAFF
.	TRBV29-1	.	TRBJ2-3	TGCAGCGCCCGGTGGGGGGTCCGCACAGATACGCAGTATTTT	CSARWGVRTDTQYF
TRBD1	TRBV9	.	TRBJ1-2	TGTGCCAGCAGCAAACAAACAGGGGCGAGTTATGGCTACACCTTC	CASSKQTGASYGYTF
TRBD1	TRBV7-2	few	TRBJ1-1	TGTGCCAGCAGCCCCATAGAACAGGGGCCTTTCACTGAAGCTTTCTTT	CASSPIEQGPFTEAFF
.	TRBV28	.	TRBJ2-1	TGTGCCAGCAGTTTTCCCCGGGCCGGGAATGAGCAGTTCTTC	CASSFPRAGNEQFF
.	TRBV5-4	few	TRBJ1-1	TGTGCCAGCAGCTTGGAGAGTCGACAGATGAACACTGAAGCTTTCTTT	CASSLESRQMNTEAFF
TRBD2	TRBV7-3	.	TRBJ2-1	TGTGCCAGCAGTTCGAATCCGGGACTAGATCAGTTCTTC	CASSSNPGLDQFF
.	TRBV20-1	many	TRBJ2-5	TGCAGTGCTTTTAATCAAGAGACCCAGTACTTC	CSAFNQETQYF
.	TRBV4-1	many	TRBJ1-1	TGCGCCAGCAGCCGTAGTGGAGGGGACACTGAAGCTTTCTTT	CASSRSGGDTEAFF
.	TRBV6-5	many	TRBJ1-5	TGTGCCAGCAGTTGGGGGGGCAATCAGCCCCAGCATTTT	CASSWGGNQPQHF
TRBD2	TRBV5-1	.	TRBJ2-7	TGCGCCAGCAGCCCAATAGCGGGAGCCTACGAGCAGTACTTC	CASSPIAGAYEQYF
.	TRBV5-1	many	TRBJ1-2	TGCGCCAGCAGCCGGGGAACTAACCCTGGCTACACCTTC	CASSRGTNPGYTF
.	TRBV6-2/TRBV6-3	.	TRBJ1-2	TGTGCCAGCAGTAAGAACCCCAGGGATAGCTATGGCTACACCTTC	CASSKNPRDSYGYTF
TRBD2	TRBV7-2	few	TRBJ2-5	TGTGCCAGCACAGCTAGCGGGACCCAAGAGACCCAGTACTTC	CASTASGTQETQYF
.	TRBV3-1	.	TRBJ1-2	TGTGCCAGCAGCCATCGAGGGTCTGGCTACACCTTC	CASSHRGSGYTF
.	TRBV7-6	many	TRBJ2-1	TGTGCCAGCAGCTTATCCGTCTACAATGAGCAGTTCTTC	CASSLSVYNEQFF
.	TRBV20-1	.	TRBJ1-4	TGCAGTGTCTTAGTAGGTGAAAAACTGTTTTTT	CSVLVGEKLFF
TRBD1	TRBV20-1	few	TRBJ1-2	TGCAGTGCTAGGATGACCCGGGACAGGGTCTTCTATGGCTACACCTTC	CSARMTRDRVFYGYTF
.	TRBV7-2	many	TRBJ2-7	TGTGCCAGCAGCTTAGACGCGTACGAGCAGTACTTC	CASSLDAYEQYF
.	TRBV20-1	.	TRBJ1-2	TGCAGTGCTAGAGATCAAGGGGATGGCTACACCTTC	CSARDQGDGYTF
.	TRBV23-1	.	TRBJ2-7	TGCGCCAGACCCTCCGGGGGCTACGAGCAGTACTTC	CARPSGGYEQYF
.	TRBV12-3/TRBV12-4	.	TRBJ2-2	TGTGCCAGCAGTCCTCGAAGGACAGGGCGGGGGGACGGGGAGCTGTTTTTT	CASSPRRTGRGDGELFF
.	TRBV5-4	few	TRBJ1-4	TGTGCCAGCAGCCCCGGGATCACTAATGAAAAACTGTTTTTT	CASSPGITNEKLFF
TRBD1	TRBV2	few	TRBJ1-1	TGTGCCAGCAGTGAATTAGGGACAGGGAACACTGAAGCTTTCTTT	CASSELGTGNTEAFF
.	TRBV7-2	.	TRBJ1-2	TGTGCCAGCAGCTTACAGTTACTTAACTATGGCTACACCTTC	CASSLQLLNYGYTF
TRBD2	TRBV7-2	few	TRBJ2-3	TGTGCCAGCAGCGGCAGATGGCGGGAGGGCACAGATACGCAGTATTTT	CASSGRWREGTDTQYF
TRBD2	TRBV11-1	.	TRBJ2-5	TGTGCCAGCAGCTTAGGACCGGGACTAGCGGGGAAAGAGACCCAGTACTTC	CASSLGPGLAGKETQYF
.	TRBV6-6	few	TRBJ1-2	TGTGCCAGCAGTTACTCACAGGGAAAAGACTACACCTTC	CASSYSQGKDYTF
.	TRBV10-2	.	TRBJ1-2	TGCGCCAGCACGACAGCAACCCTCTATGGCTACACCTTC	CASTTATLYGYTF
.	TRBV11-2	.	TRBJ2-2	TGTGCCAGCTCCTTCTGGGGGGGGGAGCTGTTTTTT	CASSFWGGELFF
TRBD1	TRBV7-9	.	TRBJ2-7	TGTGCCAGCAGCTCGTATTCAGGGGGCGAGCAGTACTTC	CASSSYSGGEQYF
TRBD2	TRBV20-1	.	TRBJ2-1	TGCAGTGCTAGAGCTAGCGGGGGGGCAAACTACAATGAGCAGTTCTTC	CSARASGGANYNEQFF
.	TRBV4-3	many	TRBJ1-1	TGCGCCAGCAGCCAAGTACGAGGGGACACTGAAGCTTTCTTT	CASSQVRGDTEAFF